This TCR beta chain was found in a study of control samples from healthy donors and cancer patients. The CDR3 is 14 residues long. Germline loops: CDR1 MNHEY, CDR2 SVGAGI. The ends lost 5 bases at V and 3 bases at J; junction bases unmatched: 4. The table came from immunoSEQ multiplex PCR; TCRdb's copy has only in-frame clones and leaves some out. The table records about 160,000 clones, 85% to 90% of them present only once. The source material was blood. The chain recombines TRBV6-5 with TRBJ1-3, with 7 bases lining up with TRBD1. This TCR was sampled from a man younger than 45 in good health. For the CDR3, the DNA is TGTGCCAGCAGTAAGGGACAGATTGGAAACACCATATATTTT. Protein sequence: CASSKGQIGNTIYF.